The 20 T cell receptor beta chains in this list originate from one sample, sequenced in a study of blood T cell repertoires in COVID-19. Measured with immunoSEQ multiplex PCR; TCRdb has only the in-frame clones, and not every one. The sample records tens of thousands of clones, 75% to 95% being singletons. The sample comprised peripheral blood. The receptors originated from a human donor with active COVID-19. The donor label of this sample is uncertain.

This clone was seen ten or more times. Other nucleotide sequences from this sample produce the same CDR3. This rearrangement joins TRBV27 to TRBJ2-7; perhaps TRBD2 as D (5 bases). This CDR3 contains 13 residues. Germline CDR1 MNHEY, CDR2 SMNVEV (reference sequence). Trimming left V 2 bases short and J 6 bases short, with 11 bases between. The CDR3: CASSLGGRREQYF. CDR3 coding DNA: TGTGCCAGCAGTTTAGGCGGGCGGCGCGAGCAGTACTTC.

The chain joins TRBV5-5 to TRBJ1-6; the match to TRBD1 covers 7 bases. Looked up from germline, CDR1 is SGHKS and CDR2 is YYEKEE (reference sequence). The trim removed 3 bases at V and 6 bases at J, leaving 6 bases unmatched. This CDR3 comprises 15 residues. The CDR3 DNA follows: TGTGCCAGCAGCTCGACACAGGGGATTAATTCACCCCTCCACTTT. Its protein product is CASSSTQGINSPLHF.

The V gene is TRBV5-1, the J gene TRBJ1-1; D is ambiguous. The ends were cut back, 3 bases at V and 4 bases at J, with 22 bases in the middle. Germline V gene data show CDR1 as SGHRS and CDR2 as YFSETQ. The CDR3 sequence is 17 residues long. CDR3 in DNA: TGCGCCAGCAGCTATGAAGGGAGCGTCGGGCGAATCACTGAAGCTTTCTTT. Translated: CASSYEGSVGRITEAFF.

V usage is TRBV18 and J usage is TRBJ2-3; TRBD1 is a possible D gene (5 bases). CDR1 KGHSH and CDR2 LQKENI come from the germline V gene. The ends were cut back, 3 bases at V and 3 bases at J, with 19 bases in the middle. The CDR3 is 17 residues long. CDR3 region: CASSPAPGRVGTDTQYF. CDR3 DNA sequence: TGTGCCAGCTCACCCGCCCCGGGCAGGGTGGGTACAGATACGCAGTATTTT.

The chain links TRBV19 to TRBJ1-1; 7 bases line up with TRBD1. Germline CDR1 reads LNHDA; CDR2 reads SQIVND (reference sequence). V lost 3 bases to trimming and J lost 5 bases; unmatched junction nucleotides: 12. The CDR3 contains 16 residues. The CDR3 loop reads CASSIRQGGRGTEAFF. Here the CDR3 DNA reads TGTGCCAGTAGTATTCGGCAGGGGGGACGGGGGACTGAAGCTTTCTTT.

V gene TRBV7-9 combines with J gene TRBJ2-1, with 11 positions matching TRBD1. The CDR3 loop spans 15 amino acids. Germline CDR1 SEHNR, CDR2 FQNEAQ (reference sequence). V gave up 7 bases and J gave up 4 bases; unmatched junction bases: 6. This CDR3 is CASIPGTGGYNEQFF. The DNA of the CDR3 is TGTGCCAGCATCCCCGGGACAGGGGGGTACAATGAGCAGTTCTTC.

V gene TRBV27 combines with J gene TRBJ2-3; D may be TRBD1 (6 bases). The germline V gene has CDR1 MNHEY and CDR2 SMNVEV (reference sequence). Trimming removed 5 bases at V and 0 bases at J, with 15 bases between. This CDR3 has 16 residues. The CDR3 bases are TGTGCCAGCAGTCCAAGGACAGTGTCTAGCACAGATACGCAGTATTTT. It yields the protein CASSPRTVSSTDTQYF.

The genes are TRBV27 and TRBJ2-1; the match to TRBD2 covers 8 bases. This CDR3 is built from 15 residues. Per germline, CDR1 MNHEY and CDR2 SMNVEV (reference sequence). Trimming at V came to 2 bases and at J to 3 bases, leaving 3 bases not matched to a gene. The CDR3 reads CASSLAGGGYNEQFF. CDR3 bases: TGTGCCAGCAGTTTAGCGGGGGGCGGCTACAATGAGCAGTTCTTC.

The rearrangement uses TRBV9 and TRBJ1-1, with 7 bases aligning to TRBD1. This CDR3 is 15 amino acids long. After removal of 4 bases from V and 0 bases from J, the junction contained 6 bases not matched to a gene. Per germline, CDR1 SGDLS and CDR2 YYNGEE. Here the CDR3 DNA reads TGTGCCAGCAGCCCAGGACAGGTTGTGAACACTGAAGCTTTCTTT. Protein: CASSPGQVVNTEAFF.

This chain joins TRBV30 and TRBJ2-1; 14 bases match TRBD2. CDR1 and CDR2 (germline): GTSNPN, SVGIG (reference sequence). The CDR3 totals 17 residues. V lost 3 bases to trimming and J lost 7 bases; unmatched junction nucleotides: 11. The DNA for the CDR3 is TGTGCCTGGAGCCTTACCACGGGGACTAGCGGGAGTAATGAGCAGTTCTTC. Residues: CAWSLTTGTSGSNEQFF.

This clone was seen a single time. This chain connects TRBV5-4 to TRBJ2-5, with D maybe TRBD2 (6 bases). The germline gives CDR1 SGHNT, CDR2 YYREEE (reference sequence). The CDR3 totals 14 residues. V lost 5 bases and J 5 bases, leaving 16 bases between the germline ends. In DNA, the CDR3 is TGTGCCAGCAGGATAATCGGAGGGACCGAGACCCAGTACTTC. This sequence encodes CASRIIGGTETQYF.

Written as DNA, the CDR3 is TGCGCCAGCAGCTTGGTGGGTGGTAGCGGGAGGGCCACTGAGCAGTTCTTC. Its protein product is CASSLVGGSGRATEQFF. This sequence joins TRBV5-1 and TRBJ2-1, with 11 nucleotides matching TRBD2. J gave up 9 bases and V 0 bases, and 11 bases lay outside the gene matches. CDR1 and CDR2 (germline): SGHRS, YFSETQ. The CDR3 totals 17 residues.

The chain has TRBV30 and TRBJ2-1; D uncertain. V was shortened by 2 bases and J by 4 bases, with 9 bases between the two germline ends. The CDR3 runs to 13 residues. Germline CDR1 reads GTSNPN; CDR2 reads SVGIG (reference sequence). CDR3 coding DNA: TGTGCCTGGAGTCGCCCTAGATACAATGAGCAGTTCTTC. It yields the protein CAWSRPRYNEQFF.

The chain joins TRBV6-5 to TRBJ2-1, with TRBD1 matching over 8 bases. This CDR3 is built from 13 residues. In germline, CDR1 is MNHEY, CDR2 SVGAGI. Germline trimming cut 8 bases from V and 8 bases from J; bases unmatched to any gene: 8. CDR3 in amino acids: CASSAQGADEQFF. CDR3 DNA sequence: TGTGCCAGCTCCGCGCAGGGGGCAGATGAGCAGTTCTTC.

The J gene is TRBJ2-7, the V gene TRBV7-8; no clear D gene. This CDR3 region has 14 residues. The germline CDR1 and CDR2 sequences are SGHVS and FQNEAQ. V shed 1 base and J shed 4 bases, with 11 bases lying between them. The CDR3 region is CASSLEAGTYEQYV. The CDR3 DNA follows: TGTGCCAGCAGCTTAGAGGCAGGCACATACGAGCAGTACGTC.

This rearrangement joins TRBV11-2 to TRBJ2-5, with D perhaps TRBD2 (5 bases). Between the trimmed V and J ends, which lost 7 bases and 2 bases, there was a span of 8 bases. Germline-derived CDR1 and CDR2 are SGHAT and FQNNGV. This CDR3 is 12 amino acids long. DNA for the CDR3: TGTGCCAGCACCGGGGTTCAAGAGACCCAGTACTTC. This translates into CASTGVQETQYF. The whole variable domain, filled in from reference TRBV11-2 and TRBJ2-5, reads EAGVAQSPRYKIIEKRQSVAFWCNPISGHATLYWYQQILGQGPKLLIQFQNNGVVDDSQLPKDRFSAERLKGVDSTLKIQPAKLEDSAVYLCASTGVQETQYFGPGTRLLVL.

The V and J genes are TRBV3-1 (or the pseudogene TRBV3-2) and TRBJ1-4; D uncertain. V was trimmed by 4 bases and J by 7 bases, leaving 10 bases between them. Germline CDR1 reads LGHDT; CDR2 reads YNNKEL (reference sequence). This CDR3 has 13 amino acids. CDR3 sequence reads: CASSLLGGEKLFF. The CDR3 DNA sequence: TGTGCCAGCAGCCTGCTCGGTGGTGAAAAACTGTTTTTT.

The rearrangement uses TRBV6-1 and TRBJ2-1; TRBD2 agrees at 12 bases. Losses at the gene ends were 2 bases for V and 8 bases for J; bases not matched to a gene: 1. From germline, CDR1 is MNHNS and CDR2 SASEGT. The CDR3 is 14 residues long. Here the CDR3 reads CASSELAGGDEQFF. The CDR3 bases are TGTGCCAGCAGTGAACTAGCGGGAGGGGATGAGCAGTTCTTC.

The chain has TRBV5-1 and TRBJ2-1; D unclear. With 3 bases removed from V and 8 bases from J, the gap between germline ends came to 15 bases. The CDR3 sequence is 14 residues long. In germline, CDR1 is SGHRS, CDR2 YFSETQ. The chain's CDR3 is CASSSLLSTDEQFF. CDR3 in DNA: TGCGCCAGCAGCTCCCTTCTGTCTACGGATGAGCAGTTCTTC.

The J gene is TRBJ2-7, the V gene TRBV7-8; TRBD2 matches 12 bases. The CDR3 contains 16 residues. Germline CDR1 SGHVS, CDR2 FQNEAQ. Trimming took 8 bases from V and 3 from J; bases not matched to a gene: 11. The CDR3 sequence is CASHPSGRGLLYEQYF. CDR3 nucleotides: TGTGCCAGCCATCCTAGCGGGAGGGGCCTTCTCTACGAGCAGTACTTC.